The 13 T cell receptor beta chains reported below all come from one sample, sequenced in a study of blood T cells in healthy people across ages. Using a J-beta primer mix together with a sample-barcoded 5' primer, a second PCR was run for roughly 6 to 11 cycles. TCRdb reanalysed the 5' RACE reads using MiXCR and keeps one entry per CDR3 protein. Among more than 600,000 distinct CDR3 sequences listed, 25% were seen once. A further study also used this sample, focusing on T cells of mothers and their children.

The specimen was blood. All receptors derive from a boy younger than 18 in good health.

The chain has TRBV20-1 and TRBJ2-3; the match to TRBD2 covers 7 bases. After removal of 6 bases from V and 0 bases from J, the junction contained 12 bases not matched to a gene. The CDR3 is 16 residues long. Germline V gene lookup returns CDR1 DFQATT and CDR2 SNEGSKA (reference sequence). The chain's CDR3 is CSALGRAGESTDTQYF. The CDR3 coding sequence is TGCAGTGCCCTCGGCCGGGCGGGGGAGAGCACAGATACGCAGTATTTT.

This clonotype was detected a few times. The V and J genes are TRBV29-1 and TRBJ1-1; 7 nucleotides line up with TRBD1. The J segment lost 0 bases and the V segment lost 3 bases, leaving 1 base of the junction unmatched. Germline V gives CDR1 SQVTM, CDR2 ANQGSEA. The CDR3 runs to 13 residues. The CDR3 is CSVEDRLNTEAFF. CDR3 nucleotides: TGCAGCGTTGAGGACAGGCTGAACACTGAAGCTTTCTTT.

J is TRBJ1-1 and V is TRBV5-1; D unresolved. V lost 7 bases, J lost 0 bases, and 10 bases lay in between. The CDR3 length is 13 residues. From germline, CDR1 is SGHRS and CDR2 YFSETQ. The CDR3 loop reads CASRDIMNTEAFF. The CDR3 nucleotides are TGCGCCAGCCGCGATATAATGAACACTGAAGCTTTCTTT.

This clonotype was detected only a few times. This chain joins TRBV7-2 and TRBJ2-1; 7 nucleotides match TRBD2. CDR3 length equals 17 residues. V was clipped by 2 bases and J by 6 bases; unmatched bases: 13. Germline assignment: CDR1 SGHTA and CDR2 FQGNSA. The CDR3 bases are TGTGCCAGCAGCTTATTTTGGGCTAGCGGCCTTCCCAATGAGCAGTTCTTC. This gives the protein CASSLFWASGLPNEQFF.

This clonotype has a handful of counts. The junction departs from the called germline gene at one end, perhaps through a read error. The chain has TRBV7-3 and TRBJ2-5; tentative D call: TRBD2 (7 bases). The germline CDR1 and CDR2 sequences are SGHTA and FQGTGA. This CDR3 spans 14 amino acids. The CDR3 loop is CASSPWGGQEAQYF. The CDR3 region has the DNA TGTGCCAGCAGCCCCTGGGGGGGACAAGAGGCCCAGTACTTC. The variable domain in full, with the rest retrieved from reference TRBV7-3 and TRBJ2-5, is GAGVSQTPSNKVTEKGKYVELRCDPISGHTALYWYRQSLGQGPEFLIYFQGTGAADDSGLPNDRFFAVRPEGSVSTLKIQRTERGDSAVYLCASSPWGGQEAQYFGPGTRLLVL.

This clonotype has just a few counts. The chain employs TRBV20-1 and TRBJ2-7; 9 bases fit TRBD2. J lost 3 bases, V lost 6 bases, and 9 bases had no gene match. The CDR3 is 14 amino acids. The V gene's germline CDR1 is DFQATT and CDR2 SNEGSKA (reference sequence). Here the CDR3 reads CSANLAGVSYEQYF. CDR3 bases: TGCAGTGCAAACTTAGCGGGAGTAAGCTACGAGCAGTACTTC.

The J gene is TRBJ1-2, the V gene TRBV12-3 or TRBV12-4; D remains unclear. The CDR3 is 13 residues long. V shed 0 bases and J shed 4 bases, with 6 bases lying between them. CDR3 sequence (DNA): TGTGCCAGCAGTTTAGCGGGTCCCTATGGCTACACCTTC. It specifies CASSLAGPYGYTF.

The chain employs TRBV19 and TRBJ1-1; tentative D call: TRBD1 (5 bases). Germline-derived CDR1 and CDR2 are LNHDA and SQIVND (reference sequence). The CDR3 totals 13 residues. V dropped 5 bases and J dropped 4 bases, with 11 bases sitting between them. The CDR3 coding sequence is TGTGCCAGTAGTCCCATGGGGCGCACTGAAGCTTTCTTT. This gives the protein CASSPMGRTEAFF.

This clonotype was seen a few times. This chain connects TRBV2 to TRBJ2-7; D may be TRBD2 (5 bases). Trimming took 4 bases from V and 2 from J, leaving 9 bases between them. The CDR3 is made up of 13 amino acids. Germline assignment: CDR1 SNHLY and CDR2 FYNNEI. The DNA of the CDR3 is TGTGCCAGCAGTGGACTACAAACCTACGAGCAGTACTTC. This encodes CASSGLQTYEQYF.

This clonotype was observed a few times. J is TRBJ2-7 and V is TRBV19; 8 nucleotides align to TRBD2. Germline CDR1 reads LNHDA; CDR2 reads SQIVND (reference sequence). The CDR3 is made up of 13 amino acids. The J segment lost 2 bases and the V segment lost 5 bases, leaving 2 bases of the junction unmatched. In nucleotides, the CDR3 is TGTGCCAGTAGTTGGCGGGGGGCCTACGAGCAGTACTTC. This sequence encodes CASSWRGAYEQYF.

The chain couples TRBV5-1 to TRBJ2-7; TRBD2 might be the D (6 bases). Germline V gene data show CDR1 as SGHRS and CDR2 as YFSETQ. The CDR3 length is 14 residues. V was cut by 0 bases and J by 6 bases, with 13 bases left in between. This CDR3 is CASSLVDRRGEQYF. As DNA, the CDR3 is TGCGCCAGCAGCTTGGTGGACCGGCGGGGCGAGCAGTACTTC.

This clonotype was seen a single time. V and J are TRBV7-6 and TRBJ2-7; the D gene is possibly TRBD2 (6 bases). V was trimmed by 5 bases and J by 3 bases, leaving 14 bases between them. Germline lookup yields CDR1 SGHVS and CDR2 FNYEAQ. The CDR3 totals 14 residues. The CDR3, as DNA: TGTGCCAGCAGCCCCAATAGCGGATACTACGAGCAGTACTTC. Translating gives CASSPNSGYYEQYF.

The chain employs TRBV12-3 or TRBV12-4 and TRBJ2-5; D might be TRBD1 (5 bases). The assigned J gene may be wrong: the sequence end matches TRBJ2-7 better. The CDR3 has 15 residues. The CDR3, as DNA: TGTGCCAGCAGTTTTCAGGCCCAGGGATCTAACGAGCAGTACTTC. Its protein is CASSFQAQGSNEQYF.